This is a list of T cell receptor beta chains from one sample in a study of identical twins. TCRdb passed the 5' RACE reads through MiXCR, listing each CDR3 protein once. The table shows around 220,000 distinct CDR3 sequences, with around an eighth occurring only once. The sequenced sample consisted of memory (CD45RO+) T cells sorted from blood. These receptors were taken from a woman younger than 35 in good health. The CDR3 runs from the conserved cysteine through the conserved F or W. The D gene is left open where the match is weak. Clone sizes are given selectively: once, few, many, or a class where the clone is expanded.

abundance	v_gene	j_gene	d_gene	CDR3aa	CDR3nt
-	TRBV6-2/TRBV6-3	TRBJ2-3	TRBD1	CATAGTGTDTQYF	TGTGCCACCGCCGGGACAGGCACAGATACGCAGTATTTT
-	TRBV12-5	TRBJ1-1	-	CASGLGRGAGDTEAFF	TGTGCTAGTGGTCTTGGCCGCGGAGCAGGGGACACTGAAGCTTTCTTT
-	TRBV4-3	TRBJ2-3	TRBD2	CASSQAGGDTQYF	TGCGCCAGCAGCCAAGCGGGGGGAGATACGCAGTATTTT
few	TRBV7-2	TRBJ2-5	-	CAMGLVSETQYF	TGTGCCATGGGGCTAGTTTCGGAGACCCAGTACTTC
-	TRBV29-1	TRBJ2-5	-	CSVETETQYF	TGCAGCGTTGAAACAGAGACCCAGTACTTC
-	TRBV6-2/TRBV6-3	TRBJ2-7	-	CASSYVRGEQYF	TGTGCCAGCAGTTACGTACGGGGGGAGCAGTACTTC
many	TRBV7-2	TRBJ1-5	-	CASSLGPGNQPQHF	TGTGCCAGCAGCTTAGGACCGGGCAATCAGCCCCAGCATTTT
-	TRBV7-9	TRBJ2-3	-	CASSYFNGVTDTQYF	TGTGCCAGCAGCTACTTTAACGGAGTCACAGATACGCAGTATTTT
many	TRBV5-1	TRBJ1-1	-	CASSLEWGTEAFF	TGCGCCAGCAGCTTGGAATGGGGCACTGAAGCTTTCTTT
-	TRBV4-1	TRBJ2-7	-	CASSQTGGVDEQYF	TGCGCCAGCAGCCAGACAGGCGGGGTGGACGAGCAGTACTTC
once	TRBV6-2/TRBV6-3	TRBJ2-7	-	CASSYFTLQGLSYEQYF	TGTGCCAGCAGTTACTTTACCTTACAGGGTCTGTCCTACGAGCAGTACTTC
few	TRBV7-9	TRBJ2-7	-	CASSTDYSYEQYF	TGTGCCAGCAGCACGGACTACTCCTACGAGCAGTACTTC
many	TRBV15	TRBJ2-3	TRBD2	CATSRVLAEYTDTQYF	TGTGCCACCAGCAGAGTACTAGCGGAATACACAGATACGCAGTATTTT
many	TRBV20-1	TRBJ2-5	TRBD1	CSARDLRAGGVGETQYF	TGCAGTGCTAGAGATCTCCGGGCAGGGGGCGTCGGGGAGACCCAGTACTTC
-	TRBV4-1	TRBJ2-3	TRBD2	CASSQGPPGSGETDTQYF	TGCGCCAGCAGCCAAGGCCCTCCGGGTAGCGGGGAAACAGATACGCAGTATTTT
-	TRBV6-2/TRBV6-3	TRBJ2-1	-	CASSYGGGTYNEQFF	TGTGCCAGCAGTTACGGTGGCGGGACCTACAATGAGCAGTTCTTC
-	TRBV6-1	TRBJ1-2	-	CASRSTDRYGYTF	TGTGCCAGCAGATCCACGGACCGGTATGGCTACACCTTC
few	TRBV5-1	TRBJ1-2	-	CASSLPGGGIYGYTF	TGCGCCAGCAGCTTGCCCGGAGGGGGGATCTATGGCTACACCTTC
-	TRBV6-5	TRBJ1-5	TRBD1	CASSYDRGGNQPQHF	TGTGCCAGCAGTTACGACAGGGGTGGCAATCAGCCCCAGCATTTT
-	TRBV19	TRBJ2-1	-	CATRLGLDEQFF	TGTGCCACCAGACTAGGACTGGATGAGCAGTTCTTC
few	TRBV5-1	TRBJ1-2	TRBD1	CASSSDPSGTGDYGYTF	TGCGCCAGCAGCTCCGACCCCTCCGGGACAGGGGACTATGGCTACACCTTC
-	TRBV7-2	TRBJ1-6	TRBD1	CASSGNRGANSPLHF	TGTGCCAGCAGCGGAAACAGGGGGGCTAATTCACCCCTCCACTTT
-	TRBV5-1	TRBJ2-1	TRBD2	CASSLRDYRYNEQFF	TGCGCCAGCAGCTTGCGGGACTATCGATACAATGAGCAGTTCTTC
few	TRBV6-5	TRBJ2-5	-	CASSYAGQETQYF	TGTGCCAGCAGTTACGCCGGGCAAGAGACCCAGTACTTC
-	TRBV2	TRBJ2-2	TRBD1	CASRGDSNTGELFF	TGTGCCAGCAGGGGGGACAGCAACACCGGGGAGCTGTTTTTT
-	TRBV6-1	TRBJ1-2	TRBD1	CASSRGTGGSYGYTF	TGTGCCAGCAGCCGTGGGACAGGGGGGAGCTATGGCTACACCTTC
-	TRBV30	TRBJ2-7	TRBD1	CAWADRGYEQYF	TGTGCCTGGGCCGACAGGGGCTACGAGCAGTACTTC
-	TRBV7-2	TRBJ2-2	-	CASSSRPETGELFF	TGTGCCAGCAGCTCACGGCCAGAGACCGGGGAGCTGTTTTTT
-	TRBV29-1	TRBJ1-1	-	CSVEQAEAFF	TGCAGCGTTGAACAGGCTGAAGCTTTCTTT
-	TRBV12-3/TRBV12-4	TRBJ2-1	-	CASSFILQGNEQFF	TGTGCCAGCAGTTTTATCTTGCAGGGCAATGAGCAGTTCTTC